Listed below are T cell receptor beta chains from one sample, sequenced in a study of T cell repertoires in cytomegalovirus infection. TCRdb passed the reads through MiXCR, listing each CDR3 protein once. The sample yields fewer than 550,000 distinct CDR3 sequences, about 11% seen once. The specimen sequenced was PBMCs. These receptors all stem from a human donor in good health (CMV status not recorded). Some clones in this sample may be carry-over from other donors' samples. Each CDR3 is given with its conserved first and last residue. Size tells how often a clone was seen (once, few, many) or the class of an expanded clone, and some rows leave it out.

CDR3aa,j_gene,v_gene,abundance
CASSFHPADQETQYF,TRBJ2-5,TRBV28,many
CASSRKDQETQYF,TRBJ2-5,TRBV14,many
CASGRLAAYNEQFF,TRBJ2-1,TRBV2,many
CSATDSPGHSNQPQHF,TRBJ1-5,TRBV20-1,many
CANPDTGSYEQYF,TRBJ2-7,TRBV28,few
CASSPRESRGYTF,TRBJ1-2,TRBV5-1,many
CASSPTLEGLNEKLFF,TRBJ1-4,TRBV5-1,few
CASSRAALNQPQHF,TRBJ1-5,TRBV7-8,many
CASTLQPQDTQYF,TRBJ2-3,TRBV7-3,many
CASSRWDGPNYGYTF,TRBJ1-2,TRBV19,few
CASERFGVGTGELFF,TRBJ2-2,TRBV2,many
CASSPGQANTEAFF,TRBJ1-1,TRBV7-9,many
CASSRTGGNYGYTF,TRBJ1-2,TRBV27,once
CASSEGTGNSGNTIYF,TRBJ1-3,TRBV2,many
CASSFQLLAGGDEQYF,TRBJ2-7,TRBV5-6,-
CASTNSAGTGYNEQFF,TRBJ2-1,TRBV3-1,-
CASSRLTAVNTEAFF,TRBJ1-1,TRBV18,-
CASSPSGQGDYEQYF,TRBJ2-7,TRBV18,many
CASSAALQGWGGYTF,TRBJ1-2,TRBV11-2,-
CASSLRQGASNYGYTF,TRBJ1-2,TRBV7-2,-
CASSISQTMNTEAFF,TRBJ1-1,TRBV5-8,many
CSVVRGHTEAFF,TRBJ1-1,TRBV29-1,-
CASSLVQTGEQYF,TRBJ2-7,TRBV7-8,many
CASSFRRTDYGYTF,TRBJ1-2,TRBV7-8,many
CASSIDDRAGRRREKLFF,TRBJ1-4,TRBV19,many
CASSPGGFGANQPQHF,TRBJ1-5,TRBV5-5,few
CSVESRDRRRDNTRGPQYF,TRBJ2-3,TRBV29-1,-
CASSLVGTSNQPQHF,TRBJ1-5,TRBV7-8,many
CASSPSSGRKETQYF,TRBJ2-5,TRBV18,many
CAWRAGYNQPQHF,TRBJ1-5,TRBV30,few
CASSLATKRPNYGYTF,TRBJ1-2,TRBV12-3/TRBV12-4,many
CASSLFQDRDNQPQHF,TRBJ1-5,TRBV18,many
CASSSTRQGQQETQYF,TRBJ2-5,TRBV7-6,-
CASSSTGQEGEQYF,TRBJ2-7,TRBV12-3/TRBV12-4,many
CAISAGLADPTRETQYF,TRBJ2-5,TRBV10-3,few
CASSTTSGSGAQYF,TRBJ2-5,TRBV6-1,many
CASTGGRETQYF,TRBJ2-5,TRBV6-2/TRBV6-3,many
CASRERGGNEQYF,TRBJ2-7,TRBV12-3/TRBV12-4,many
CASSLTGPYNSPLHF,TRBJ1-6,TRBV11-2,many
CASSLGPGSGGPYNEQFF,TRBJ2-1,TRBV7-9,many